The clone carrying this TCR beta chain came up a few times. Antigen: not known. This sample is drawn from a study of T cells in Graves' hyperthyroidism and ophthalmopathy. Study observations and caveats: Ophthalmopathy was predicted by the model a median of about six months ahead of onset.

When ophthalmopathy did not progress within 18 months, Graves' hyperthyroidism was considered stable. Diagnostic decisions used clinical symptoms, serum thyroxine and TRAb, thyroid ultrasound and orbital computed tomography. The ends were cut back, 2 bases at V and 2 bases at J, with 19 bases in the middle. Germline lookup yields CDR1 SGHRS and CDR2 YFSETQ. The CDR3 runs 17 residues. There were TCR beta CDR3 regions amplified from RNA transcripts. The primer set for the first-round RT-PCR of the TCR CDR3 was HTBI. TCRdb redid the calling of the multiplex PCR reads with MiXCR, one entry per CDR3 protein. The sample has about 840,000 distinct CDR3 sequences, more than 30% seen once.

The TCR originated in a man between 18 and 35 years old with Graves' hyperthyroidism. This rearrangement joins TRBV5-1 to TRBJ2-5; D is perhaps TRBD1 (5 bases). The sequenced sample consisted of blood. CDR3 DNA sequence: TGCGCCAGCAGCTTAAGGGGTTATGAGCCAGGACAAGAGACCCAGTACTTC. It specifies CASSLRGYEPGQETQYF.